The sequence of this T cell receptor (beta chain) was determined in a study of blood T cells in healthy people across ages. PCR was performed a second time for about 7 to 11 cycles using a sample-barcoded 5' primer and a J-beta primer mix. TCRdb re-called the 5' RACE reads with MiXCR, one entry per CDR3 protein. The data show 550,000 to 750,000 distinct CDR3 sequences, under 25% seen once. This CDR3 region has 16 residues. Germline CDR1 SNHLY, CDR2 FYNNEI. After removal of 4 bases from V and 7 bases from J, the junction contained 15 bases not matched to a gene. Each sample provided at least 6 micrograms of extracted total RNA.

This clonotype was sampled from a man aged 65 to 79 in good health. This chain links TRBV2 with TRBJ2-7; 8 positions match TRBD2. Sequenced material: blood. The CDR3 protein is CASSVGTSGRSGEQYF. CDR3 DNA: TGTGCCAGCAGTGTAGGGACCAGCGGGAGATCGGGTGAGCAGTACTTC.